Below are 15 T cell receptor beta chains sequenced from a single sample in a study of T cell clonality in common variable immunodeficiency. The repertoire was sequenced with immunoSEQ multiplex PCR; TCRdb's copy has only in-frame clones and lacks some. The sample was found to contain 55,000 or so clones, and every one recurs. The sequencing input was peripheral blood mononuclear cells. These TCRs come from a person between 18 and 69 years old in good health.

This clone was counted at least ten times. Read sequence stops 3 residues before the CDR3 end, and the germline J gene provides the missing end. This chain connects TRBV28 to TRBJ1-6, with TRBD1 matching 7 bases. Germline lookup yields CDR1 MDHEN and CDR2 SYDVKM. With 2 bases clipped from V and 5 bases from J, the junction kept 3 bases outside the gene matches. This CDR3 contains 15 residues. The sequenced CDR3 bases are TGTGCCAGCAGTTTAGATGACAGGGATAATTCACCC. Protein: CASSLDDRDNSP. The whole CDR3 reads CASSLDDRDNSPLHF. The complete variable domain, with remaining parts taken from reference TRBV28 and TRBJ1-6, reads DVKVTQSSRYLVKRTGEKVFLECVQDMDHENMFWYRQDPGLGLRLIYFSYDVKMKEKGDIPEGYSVSREKKERFSLILESASTNQTSMYLCASSLDDRDNSPLHFGNGTRLTVT.

This clone was picked up a small number of times. The CDR3 end is not reached by the read, which stops 3 residues before it; the germline J gene fills it in. This sequence joins TRBV2 and TRBJ2-3; 8 nucleotides match TRBD1. The CDR3 runs to 14 residues. Looked up from germline, CDR1 is SNHLY and CDR2 is FYNNEI. J lost 4 bases, V lost 6 bases, and 6 bases had no gene match. CDR3 DNA, as far as it was read: TGTGCCAGCAGACAAAGGACAGGGCCAGATACG. It encodes CASRQRTGPDT. The whole CDR3 reads CASRQRTGPDTQYF.

This clone was found many times. Partial CDR3 DNA: TGTGCCAGTGGAGGGGAGAAAATCAGGGTAGTCGCTGGGGCCAACGTC. It encodes CASGGEKIRVVAGANV. The full CDR3 reads CASGGEKIRVVAGANVLTF. The chain has TRBV19 and TRBJ2-6; maybe TRBD2 (6 bases). The observed sequence ends 3 residues before the CDR3 terminus, with the missing tail filled in from the germline J gene. This CDR3 comprises 19 residues. From germline, CDR1 is LNHDA and CDR2 SQIVND (reference sequence). Between the trimmed V and J ends, which lost 8 bases and 2 bases, there was a span of 25 bases.

This clone was seen many times. The read terminates 3 residues before the CDR3 end, so the remaining end is supplied by the germline J gene. The V call is TRBV5-5, the J call TRBJ2-4; possible D gene TRBD2, 5 bases. This CDR3 has 14 amino acids. V lost 1 base and J lost 8, with 13 bases in between. CDR1 and CDR2 from the germline V gene are SGHKS and YYEKEE (reference sequence). CDR3 in amino acids: CASSLSAAGDIQYF. CDR3 DNA, as far as it was read: TGTGCCAGCAGCTTGAGCGCCGCCGGGGACATT.

This clone has ten or more counts. Read sequence stops 3 residues before the CDR3 end, and the germline J gene provides the missing end. The rearrangement links TRBV5-4 to TRBJ2-5, with D possibly matching TRBD1 (6 bases). The V end was cut by 3 bases, the J end by 2 bases, with 11 bases between. This CDR3 is 14 amino acids long. Germline-derived CDR1 and CDR2 are SGHNT and YYREEE (reference sequence). CDR3: CASSSRGQQETQYF. The CDR3 bases that were read are TGTGCCAGCAGCTCGAGAGGACAGCAAGAGACC.

This clone was counted at least ten times. Sequencing ends 3 residues short of the CDR3 end; the germline J gene provides the rest. The gene calls are TRBV7-9 and TRBJ2-2; 7 bases line up with TRBD1. The junction had 4 bases not matched to a gene; V was cut back by 6 bases and J by 0 bases. Per the germline V gene, CDR1 is SEHNR and CDR2 is FQNEAQ (reference sequence). The CDR3 spans 15 residues. This CDR3 is CASRRTGANTGELFF. The part of the CDR3 DNA that was read is TGTGCCAGCAGGCGGACAGGTGCGAACACCGGGGAG.

This clone was found many times. The CDR3 is cut off 3 residues early in the read; its end comes from the germline J gene. The genes are TRBV19 and TRBJ1-1; no firm D call. CDR3 length: 13 residues. V was cut by 2 bases and J by 1 base, with 5 bases left in between. Germline V lookup: CDR1 LNHDA, CDR2 SQIVND (reference sequence). The covered CDR3 bases are TGTGCCAGTAGTATAACCAGGAACACTGAA. This sequence encodes CASSITRNTE. The whole CDR3 reads CASSITRNTEAFF.

This clone was detected ten times or more. With the read ending 3 residues before the CDR3 end, the germline J gene is used to fill in that end. V usage is TRBV20-1 and J usage is TRBJ1-3; D gene uncertain. Deletions cut 2 bases from V and 4 bases from J, with 12 bases between. The CDR3 loop spans 14 amino acids. CDR1 is DFQATT and CDR2 is SNEGSKA in the germline V gene (reference sequence). CDR3 in amino acids: CSARLRGGGNTIYF. The sequenced part of the CDR3 DNA is TGCAGTGCTAGACTCCGGGGAGGCGGAAACACC.

There are many counts of this clone. From the germline J gene comes the end of the CDR3, since the read stops 3 residues before it. The V and J genes are TRBV5-1 and TRBJ1-4; no clear D gene. The V end was cut by 2 bases, the J end by 8 bases, with 4 bases between. The CDR3 totals 11 residues. CDR1 and CDR2 from the germline V gene are SGHRS and YFSETQ. The CDR3 DNA, read in part, is TGCGCCAGCAGCTTAGGCGAAAAA. Translation: CASSLGEK. The full-length CDR3 reads as CASSLGEKLFF.

This clone was detected ten times or more. With the read ending 3 residues before the CDR3 end, the germline J gene is used to fill in that end. This chain uses TRBV6-2 or TRBV6-3 with TRBJ2-2, with TRBD2 identical over 9 bases. The CDR3 runs to 15 residues. The ends lost 7 bases at V and 3 bases at J; junction bases unmatched: 6. Germline V gives CDR1 MNHEY, CDR2 SVGEGT. The covered CDR3 bases are TGTGCCAGCAAACTAGCGGGTGTCTACACCGGGGAG. It encodes CASKLAGVYTGE. In full, the CDR3 reads CASKLAGVYTGELFF.

This clone was observed many times. Read coverage stops 3 residues before the CDR3 terminus; the germline J gene supplies the remainder. The chain recombines TRBV11-2 with TRBJ2-5; D gene unclear. Germline values: CDR1 SGHAT, CDR2 FQNNGV. Trimming cost V 0 bases and J 5 bases, with 4 bases left between them. CDR3 size: 12 residues. CDR3 sequence reads: CASSLDPETQYF. CDR3 DNA, as far as it was read: TGTGCCAGCAGCTTAGATCCGGAGACC. The entire variable domain, with the rest obtained from reference TRBV11-2 and TRBJ2-5, is as follows: EAGVAQSPRYKIIEKRQSVAFWCNPISGHATLYWYQQILGQGPKLLIQFQNNGVVDDSQLPKDRFSAERLKGVDSTLKIQPAKLEDSAVYLCASSLDPETQYFGPGTRLLVL.

This clone was found many times. The sequence runs out 3 residues before the end of the CDR3; the remainder is reconstructed from the germline J gene. J is TRBJ2-5 and V is TRBV7-2; D ambiguous. The V end lost 1 base, the J end lost 5 bases, and 11 bases lay between the germline ends. This CDR3 contains 14 residues. Germline CDR1 reads SGHTA; CDR2 reads FQGNSA. The sequenced part of the CDR3 DNA is TGTGCCAGCAGCTTAGGTCACCTCCAGGAGACC. Its translation is CASSLGHLQET. The whole CDR3 protein is CASSLGHLQETQYF. Complete variable domain (other parts from reference TRBV7-2 and TRBJ2-5): GAGVSQSPSNKVTEKGKDVELRCDPISGHTALYWYRQSLGQGLEFLIYFQGNSAPDKSGLPSDRFSAERTGGSVSTLTIQRTQQEDSAVYLCASSLGHLQETQYFGPGTRLLVL.

About this clone: The read ends 3 residues shy of where the CDR3 ends; the end is completed using the germline J gene. This chain links TRBV2 with TRBJ1-2; unclear D gene. Germline lookup yields CDR1 SNHLY and CDR2 FYNNEI. This CDR3 comprises 18 residues. This CDR3 reads CASSDPQTSGASTDTYTF. The CDR3 bases that were read are TGTGCCAGCAGTGATCCCCAAACGAGCGGTGCTAGCACAGATACC.

This clone was picked up a small number of times. A far larger clone lies a single base away; this is likely a read error. The CDR3 goes on 3 residues after the read ends, and that part is filled in from the germline J gene. The V and J genes are TRBV30 and TRBJ2-1; TRBD1 might be the D (5 bases). V was clipped by 8 bases and J by 0 bases, with 14 bases between them. The germline V gene has CDR1 GTSNPN and CDR2 SVGIG (reference sequence). The CDR3 is made up of 14 amino acids. The CDR3 sequence: CARMAGISYNEQFF. The covered CDR3 bases are TGTGCCCGGATGGCAGGGATCTCCTACAATGAG.

This clone was recorded many times. The CDR3 end falls 3 residues outside the read, so it is completed with the germline J gene. The genes are TRBV10-3 and TRBJ2-4, with D unresolved. Per germline, CDR1 ENHRY and CDR2 SYGVKD. The CDR3 contains 12 residues. The CDR3 is CAISEAYRAQYF. Incomplete CDR3 DNA: TGTGCCATCAGTGAGGCCTACCGCGCT.